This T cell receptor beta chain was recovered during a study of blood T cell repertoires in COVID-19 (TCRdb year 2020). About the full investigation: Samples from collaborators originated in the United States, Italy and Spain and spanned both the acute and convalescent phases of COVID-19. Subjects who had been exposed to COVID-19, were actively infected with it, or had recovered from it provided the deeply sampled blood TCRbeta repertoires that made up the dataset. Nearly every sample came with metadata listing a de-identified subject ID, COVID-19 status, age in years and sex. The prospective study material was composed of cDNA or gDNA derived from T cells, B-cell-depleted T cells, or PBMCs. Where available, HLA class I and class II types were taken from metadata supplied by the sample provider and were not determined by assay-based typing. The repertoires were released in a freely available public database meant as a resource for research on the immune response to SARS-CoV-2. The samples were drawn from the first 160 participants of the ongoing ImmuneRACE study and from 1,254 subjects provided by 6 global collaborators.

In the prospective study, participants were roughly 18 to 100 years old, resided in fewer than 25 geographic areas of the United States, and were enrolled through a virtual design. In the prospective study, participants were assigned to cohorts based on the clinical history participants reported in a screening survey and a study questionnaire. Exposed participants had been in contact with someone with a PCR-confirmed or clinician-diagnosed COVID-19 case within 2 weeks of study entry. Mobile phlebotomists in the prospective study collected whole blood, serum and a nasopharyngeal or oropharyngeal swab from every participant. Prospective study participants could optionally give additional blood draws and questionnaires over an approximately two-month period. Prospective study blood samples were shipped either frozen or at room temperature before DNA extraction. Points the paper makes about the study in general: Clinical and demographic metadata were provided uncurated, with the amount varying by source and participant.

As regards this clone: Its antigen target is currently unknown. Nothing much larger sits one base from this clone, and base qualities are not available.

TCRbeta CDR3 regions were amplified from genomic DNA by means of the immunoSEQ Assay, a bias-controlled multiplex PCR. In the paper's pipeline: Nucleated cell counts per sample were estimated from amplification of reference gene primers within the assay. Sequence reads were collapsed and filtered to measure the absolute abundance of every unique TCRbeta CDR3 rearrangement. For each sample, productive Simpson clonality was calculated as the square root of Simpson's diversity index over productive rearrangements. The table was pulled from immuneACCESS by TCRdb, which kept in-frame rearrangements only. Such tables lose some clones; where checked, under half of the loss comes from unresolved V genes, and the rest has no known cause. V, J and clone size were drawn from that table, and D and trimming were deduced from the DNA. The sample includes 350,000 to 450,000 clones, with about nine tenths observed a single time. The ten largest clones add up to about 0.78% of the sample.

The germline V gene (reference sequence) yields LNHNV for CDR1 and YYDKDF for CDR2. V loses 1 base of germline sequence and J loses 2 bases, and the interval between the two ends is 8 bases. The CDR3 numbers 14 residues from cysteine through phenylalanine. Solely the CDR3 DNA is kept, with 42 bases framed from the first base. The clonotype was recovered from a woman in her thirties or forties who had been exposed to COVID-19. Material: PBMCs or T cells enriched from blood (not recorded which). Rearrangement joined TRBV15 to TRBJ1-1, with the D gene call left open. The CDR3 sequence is CATSRGGPNTEAFF. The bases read TGTGCCACCAGCAGAGGCGGCCCTAACACTGAAGCTTTCTTT.